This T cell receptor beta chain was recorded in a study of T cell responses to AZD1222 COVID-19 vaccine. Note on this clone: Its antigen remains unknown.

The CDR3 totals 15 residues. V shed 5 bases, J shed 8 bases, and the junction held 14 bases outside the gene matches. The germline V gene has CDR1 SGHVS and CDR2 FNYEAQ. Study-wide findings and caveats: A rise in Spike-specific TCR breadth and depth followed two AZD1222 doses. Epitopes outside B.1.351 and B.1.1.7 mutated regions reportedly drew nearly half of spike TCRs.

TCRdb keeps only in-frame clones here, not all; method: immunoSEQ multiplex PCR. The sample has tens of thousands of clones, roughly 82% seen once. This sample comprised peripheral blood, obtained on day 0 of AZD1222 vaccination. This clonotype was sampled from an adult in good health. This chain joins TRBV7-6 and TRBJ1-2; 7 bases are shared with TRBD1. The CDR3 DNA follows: TGTGCCAGCAGCGCGGGGACAGCGGGGGACGGAGGCTACACCTTC. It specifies CASSAGTAGDGGYTF.